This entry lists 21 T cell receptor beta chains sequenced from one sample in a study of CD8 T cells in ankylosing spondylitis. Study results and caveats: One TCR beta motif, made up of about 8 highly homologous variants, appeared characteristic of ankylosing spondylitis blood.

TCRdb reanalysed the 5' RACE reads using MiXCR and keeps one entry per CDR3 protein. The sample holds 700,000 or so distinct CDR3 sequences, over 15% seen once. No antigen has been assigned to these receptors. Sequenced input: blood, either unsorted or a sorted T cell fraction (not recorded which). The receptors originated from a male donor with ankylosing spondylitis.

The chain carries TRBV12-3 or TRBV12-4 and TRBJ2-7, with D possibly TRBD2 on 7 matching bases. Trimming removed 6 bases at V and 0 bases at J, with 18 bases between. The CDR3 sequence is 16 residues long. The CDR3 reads CASSPGGGGSSYEQYF. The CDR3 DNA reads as TGTGCCAGCAGCCCGGGGGGAGGGGGAAGCTCCTACGAGCAGTACTTC.

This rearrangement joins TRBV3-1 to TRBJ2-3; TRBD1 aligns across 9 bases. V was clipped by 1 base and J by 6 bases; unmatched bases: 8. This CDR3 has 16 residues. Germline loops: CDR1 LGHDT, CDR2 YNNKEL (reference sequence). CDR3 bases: TGTGCCAGCAGCCAAGCGGGGACAGGGTATTCGGATACGCAGTATTTT. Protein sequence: CASSQAGTGYSDTQYF.

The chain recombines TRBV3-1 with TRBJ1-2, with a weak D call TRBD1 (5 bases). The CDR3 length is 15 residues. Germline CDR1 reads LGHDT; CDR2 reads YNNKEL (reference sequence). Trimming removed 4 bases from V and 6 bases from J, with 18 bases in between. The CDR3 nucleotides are TGTGCCAGCAGCCGACTCGTTGGAGCAGGGAATGGCTACACCTTC. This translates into CASSRLVGAGNGYTF.

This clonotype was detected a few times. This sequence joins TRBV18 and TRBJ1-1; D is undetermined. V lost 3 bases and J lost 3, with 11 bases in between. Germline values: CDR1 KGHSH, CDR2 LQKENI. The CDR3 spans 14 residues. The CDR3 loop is CASSPGMGYTEAFF. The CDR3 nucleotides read TGTGCCAGCTCACCCGGTATGGGGTACACTGAAGCTTTCTTT.

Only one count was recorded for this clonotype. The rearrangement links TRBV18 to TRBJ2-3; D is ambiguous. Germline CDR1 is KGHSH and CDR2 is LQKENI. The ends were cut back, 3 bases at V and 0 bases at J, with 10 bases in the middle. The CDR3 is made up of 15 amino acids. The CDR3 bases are TGTGCCAGCTCACCCGACGGTCTAAGCACAGATACGCAGTATTTT. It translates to CASSPDGLSTDTQYF. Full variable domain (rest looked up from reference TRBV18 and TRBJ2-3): NAGVMQNPRHLVRRRGQEARLRCSPMKGHSHVYWYRQLPEEGLKFMVYLQKENIIDESGMPKERFSAEFPKEGPSILRIQQVVRGDSAAYFCASSPDGLSTDTQYFGPGTRLTVL.

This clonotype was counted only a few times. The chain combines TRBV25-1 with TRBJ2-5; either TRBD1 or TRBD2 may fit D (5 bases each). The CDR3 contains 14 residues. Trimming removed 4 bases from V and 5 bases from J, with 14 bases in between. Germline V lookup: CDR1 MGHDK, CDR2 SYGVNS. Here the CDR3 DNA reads TGTGCCAGCAGTGTGGCAGGGTCGGGGGAGACCCAGTACTTC. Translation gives CASSVAGSGETQYF.

The CDR3 DNA reads as TGTGCCAGCAGTGACTTTGCGCGATCCAACCCTGAAGCTTTCTTT. Protein product: CASSDFARSNPEAFF. This chain joins TRBV6-1 and TRBJ1-1; D is unresolved. V lost 3 bases to trimming and J lost 6 bases, with 17 bases between them. This CDR3 spans 15 amino acids. Germline values: CDR1 MNHNS, CDR2 SASEGT.

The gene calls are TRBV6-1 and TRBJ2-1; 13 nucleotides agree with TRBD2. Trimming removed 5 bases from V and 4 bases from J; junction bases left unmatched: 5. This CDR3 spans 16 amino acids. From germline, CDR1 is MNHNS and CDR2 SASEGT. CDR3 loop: CASSQTTSGGYNEQFF. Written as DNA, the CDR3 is TGTGCCAGCAGTCAAACGACTAGCGGGGGGTACAATGAGCAGTTCTTC.

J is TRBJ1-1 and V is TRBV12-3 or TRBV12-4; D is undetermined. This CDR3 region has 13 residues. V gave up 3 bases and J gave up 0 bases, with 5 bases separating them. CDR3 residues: CASSLKMNTEAFF. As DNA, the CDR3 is TGTGCCAGCAGTTTGAAAATGAACACTGAAGCTTTCTTT.

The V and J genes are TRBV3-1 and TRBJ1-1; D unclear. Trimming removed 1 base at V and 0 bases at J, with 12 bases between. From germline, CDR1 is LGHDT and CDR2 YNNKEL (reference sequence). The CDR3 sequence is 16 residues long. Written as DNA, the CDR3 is TGTGCCAGCAGCCAAGCCCCCCAGGCGCTGAACACTGAAGCTTTCTTT. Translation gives CASSQAPQALNTEAFF.

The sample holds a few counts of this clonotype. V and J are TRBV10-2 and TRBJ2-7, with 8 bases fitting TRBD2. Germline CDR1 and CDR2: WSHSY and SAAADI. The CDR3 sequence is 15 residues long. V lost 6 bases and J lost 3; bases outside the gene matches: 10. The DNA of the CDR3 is TGCGCCAGCAGCCTGGGGGGTAGCGGGAACTACGAGCAGTACTTC. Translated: CASSLGGSGNYEQYF.

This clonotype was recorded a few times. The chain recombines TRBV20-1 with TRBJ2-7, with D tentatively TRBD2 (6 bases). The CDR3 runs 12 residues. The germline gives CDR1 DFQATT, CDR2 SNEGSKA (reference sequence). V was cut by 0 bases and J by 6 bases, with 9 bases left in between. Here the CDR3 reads CSARDQEGEQYF. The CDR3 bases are TGCAGTGCTAGAGATCAGGAGGGCGAGCAGTACTTC.

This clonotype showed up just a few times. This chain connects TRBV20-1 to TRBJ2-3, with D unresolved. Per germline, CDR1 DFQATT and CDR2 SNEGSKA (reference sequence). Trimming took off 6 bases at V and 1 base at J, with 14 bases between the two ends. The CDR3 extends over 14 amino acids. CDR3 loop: CSAASGSGTDTQYF. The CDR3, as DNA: TGCAGTGCCGCTTCCGGGTCCGGCACAGATACGCAGTATTTT.

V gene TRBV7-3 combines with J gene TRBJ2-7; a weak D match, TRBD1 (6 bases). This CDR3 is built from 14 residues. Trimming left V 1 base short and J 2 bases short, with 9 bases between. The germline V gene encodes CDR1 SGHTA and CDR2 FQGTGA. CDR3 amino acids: CASSLSQGPYEQYF. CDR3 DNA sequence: TGTGCCAGCAGCTTAAGTCAGGGGCCCTACGAGCAGTACTTC.

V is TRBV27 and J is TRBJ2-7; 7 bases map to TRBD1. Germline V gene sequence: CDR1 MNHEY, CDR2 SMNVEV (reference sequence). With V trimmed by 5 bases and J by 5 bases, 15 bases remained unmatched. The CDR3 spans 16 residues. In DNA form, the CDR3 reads TGTGCCAGCAGTCCGCACGCACAGGGGAGCTACGACGAGCAGTACTTC. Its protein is CASSPHAQGSYDEQYF.

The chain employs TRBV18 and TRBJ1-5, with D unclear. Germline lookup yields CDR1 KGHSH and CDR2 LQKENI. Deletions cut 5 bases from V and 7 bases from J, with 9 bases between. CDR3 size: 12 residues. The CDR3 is CASSTSGQPQHF. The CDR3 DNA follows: TGTGCCAGCTCAACCTCGGGGCAGCCCCAGCATTTT.

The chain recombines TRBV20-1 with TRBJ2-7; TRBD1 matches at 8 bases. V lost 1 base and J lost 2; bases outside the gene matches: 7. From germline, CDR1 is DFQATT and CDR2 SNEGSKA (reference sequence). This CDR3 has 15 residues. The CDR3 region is CSARVYRTGTYEQYF. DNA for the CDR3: TGCAGTGCTAGAGTGTATCGGACAGGGACCTACGAGCAGTACTTC.

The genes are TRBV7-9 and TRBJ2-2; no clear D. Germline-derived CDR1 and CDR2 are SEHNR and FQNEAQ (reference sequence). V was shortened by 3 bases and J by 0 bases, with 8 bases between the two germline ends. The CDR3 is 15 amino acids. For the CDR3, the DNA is TGTGCCAGCAGCTTCTCGCAGACGAACACCGGGGAGCTGTTTTTT. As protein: CASSFSQTNTGELFF.

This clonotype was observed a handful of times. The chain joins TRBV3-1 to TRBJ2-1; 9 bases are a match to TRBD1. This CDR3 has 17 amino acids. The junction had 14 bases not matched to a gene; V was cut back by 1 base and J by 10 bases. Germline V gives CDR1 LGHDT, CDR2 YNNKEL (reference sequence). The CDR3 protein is CASSQAWTGVKKGEQFF. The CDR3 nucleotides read TGTGCCAGCAGCCAAGCTTGGACAGGGGTCAAAAAGGGGGAGCAGTTCTTC.

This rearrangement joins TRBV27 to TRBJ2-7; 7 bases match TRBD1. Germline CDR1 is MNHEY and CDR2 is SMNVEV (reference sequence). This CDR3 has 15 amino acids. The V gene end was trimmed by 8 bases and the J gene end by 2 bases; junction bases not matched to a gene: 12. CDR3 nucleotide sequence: TGTGCCAGCGGCCCCGGGACAGACGGGACCTACGAGCAGTACTTC. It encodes CASGPGTDGTYEQYF.

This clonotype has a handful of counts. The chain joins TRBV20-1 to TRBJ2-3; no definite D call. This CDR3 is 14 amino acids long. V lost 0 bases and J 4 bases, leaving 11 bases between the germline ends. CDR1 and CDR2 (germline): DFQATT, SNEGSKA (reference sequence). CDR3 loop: CSARDLSNPDTQYF. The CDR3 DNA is TGCAGTGCTAGAGACCTCTCGAACCCAGATACGCAGTATTTT.